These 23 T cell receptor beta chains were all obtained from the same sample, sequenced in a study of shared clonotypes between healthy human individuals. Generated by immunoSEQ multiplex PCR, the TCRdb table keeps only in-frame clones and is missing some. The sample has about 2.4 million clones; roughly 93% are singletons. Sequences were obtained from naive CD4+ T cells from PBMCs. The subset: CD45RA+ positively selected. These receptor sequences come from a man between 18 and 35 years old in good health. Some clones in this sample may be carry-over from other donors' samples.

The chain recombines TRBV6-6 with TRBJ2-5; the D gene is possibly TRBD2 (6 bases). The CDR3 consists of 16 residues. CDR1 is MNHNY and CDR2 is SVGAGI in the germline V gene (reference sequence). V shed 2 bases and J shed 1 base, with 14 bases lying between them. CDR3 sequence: CASSYPTWDFQETQYF. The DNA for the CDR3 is TGTGCCAGCAGTTACCCCACCTGGGACTTCCAAGAGACCCAGTACTTC.

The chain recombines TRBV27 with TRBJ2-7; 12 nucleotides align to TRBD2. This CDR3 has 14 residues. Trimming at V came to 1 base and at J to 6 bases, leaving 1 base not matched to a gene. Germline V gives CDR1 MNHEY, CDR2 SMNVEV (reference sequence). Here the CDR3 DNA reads TGTGCCAGCAGTTTATTGGGACTAGCGGGCGAGCAGTACTTC. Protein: CASSLLGLAGEQYF.

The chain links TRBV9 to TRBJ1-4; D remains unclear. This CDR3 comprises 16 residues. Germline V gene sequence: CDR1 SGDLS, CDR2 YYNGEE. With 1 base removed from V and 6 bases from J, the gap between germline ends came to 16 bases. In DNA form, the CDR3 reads TGTGCCAGCAGCGTATCCCCCGGTGGATTTGATGAAAAACTGTTTTTT. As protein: CASSVSPGGFDEKLFF.

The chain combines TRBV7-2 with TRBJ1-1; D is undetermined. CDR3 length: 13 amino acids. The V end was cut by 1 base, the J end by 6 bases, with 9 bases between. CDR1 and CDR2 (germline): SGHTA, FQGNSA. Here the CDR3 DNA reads TGTGCCAGCAGCTTAGAACCGAATGCTGAAGCTTTCTTT. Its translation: CASSLEPNAEAFF.

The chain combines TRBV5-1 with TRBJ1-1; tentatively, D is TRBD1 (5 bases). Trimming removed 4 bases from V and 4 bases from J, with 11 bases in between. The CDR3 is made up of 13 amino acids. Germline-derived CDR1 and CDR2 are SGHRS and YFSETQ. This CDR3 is CASSGRVGTEAFF. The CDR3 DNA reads TGCGCCAGCAGCGGCAGGGTCGGCACTGAAGCTTTCTTT. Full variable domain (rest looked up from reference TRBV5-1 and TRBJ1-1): KAGVTQTPRYLIKTRGQQVTLSCSPISGHRSVSWYQQTPGQGLQFLFEYFSETQRNKGNFPGRFSGRQFSNSRSEMNVSTLELGDSALYLCASSGRVGTEAFFGQGTRLTVV.

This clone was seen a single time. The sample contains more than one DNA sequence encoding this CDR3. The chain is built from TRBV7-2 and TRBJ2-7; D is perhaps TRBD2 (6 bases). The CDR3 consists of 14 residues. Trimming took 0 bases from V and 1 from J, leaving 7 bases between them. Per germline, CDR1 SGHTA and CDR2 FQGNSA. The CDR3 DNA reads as TGTGCCAGCAGCTTAGCGGGGGGATCCTACGAGCAGTACTTC. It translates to CASSLAGGSYEQYF.

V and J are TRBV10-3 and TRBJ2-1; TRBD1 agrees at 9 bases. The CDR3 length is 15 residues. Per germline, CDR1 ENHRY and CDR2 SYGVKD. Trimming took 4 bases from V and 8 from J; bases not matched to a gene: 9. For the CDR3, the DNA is TGTGCCATCAGTGGTTCCGGGACAGGGATTTATGAGCAGTTCTTC. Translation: CAISGSGTGIYEQFF.

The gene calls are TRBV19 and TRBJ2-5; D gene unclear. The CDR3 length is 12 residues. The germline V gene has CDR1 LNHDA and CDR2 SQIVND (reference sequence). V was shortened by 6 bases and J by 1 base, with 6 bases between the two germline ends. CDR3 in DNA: TGTGCCAGTAGCGATTTCCAAGAGACCCAGTACTTC. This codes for CASSDFQETQYF.

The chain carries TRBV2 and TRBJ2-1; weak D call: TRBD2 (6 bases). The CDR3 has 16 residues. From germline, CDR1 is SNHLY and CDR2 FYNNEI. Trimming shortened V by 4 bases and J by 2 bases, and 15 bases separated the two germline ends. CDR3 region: CASSGMRGEAYNEQFF. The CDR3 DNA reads TGTGCCAGCAGTGGAATGCGGGGAGAGGCCTACAATGAGCAGTTCTTC.

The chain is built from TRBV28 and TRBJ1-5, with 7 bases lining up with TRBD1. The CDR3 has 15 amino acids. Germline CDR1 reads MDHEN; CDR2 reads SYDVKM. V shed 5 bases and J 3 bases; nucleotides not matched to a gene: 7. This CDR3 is CASSDPDRYNQPQHF. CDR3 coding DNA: TGTGCCAGCAGTGACCCGGACAGGTACAATCAGCCCCAGCATTTT.

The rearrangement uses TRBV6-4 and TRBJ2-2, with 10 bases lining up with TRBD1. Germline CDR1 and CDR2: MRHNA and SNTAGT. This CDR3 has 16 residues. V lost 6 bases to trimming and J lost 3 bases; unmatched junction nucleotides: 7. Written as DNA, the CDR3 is TGTGCCAGCAGCTTACGACAGGGGGCTTACACCGGGGAGCTGTTTTTT. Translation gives CASSLRQGAYTGELFF.

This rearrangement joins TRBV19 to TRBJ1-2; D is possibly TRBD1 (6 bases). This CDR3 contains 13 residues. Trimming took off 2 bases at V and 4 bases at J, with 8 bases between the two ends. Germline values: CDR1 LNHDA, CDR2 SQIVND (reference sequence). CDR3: CASSIRTVYGYTF. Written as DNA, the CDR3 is TGTGCCAGTAGTATACGGACAGTCTATGGCTACACCTTC.

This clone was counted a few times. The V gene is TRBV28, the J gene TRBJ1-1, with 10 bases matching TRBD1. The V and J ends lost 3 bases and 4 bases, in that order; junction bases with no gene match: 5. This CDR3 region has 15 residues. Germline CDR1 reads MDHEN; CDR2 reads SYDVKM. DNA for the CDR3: TGTGCCAGCAGTTTTGGACAGGGGGTGGGCACTGAAGCTTTCTTT. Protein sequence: CASSFGQGVGTEAFF.

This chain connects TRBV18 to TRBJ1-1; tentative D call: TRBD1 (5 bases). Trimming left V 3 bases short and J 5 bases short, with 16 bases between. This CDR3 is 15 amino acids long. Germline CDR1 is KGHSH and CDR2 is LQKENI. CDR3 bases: TGTGCCAGCTCACCTCTACCAACAGGACCTACTGAAGCTTTCTTT. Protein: CASSPLPTGPTEAFF.

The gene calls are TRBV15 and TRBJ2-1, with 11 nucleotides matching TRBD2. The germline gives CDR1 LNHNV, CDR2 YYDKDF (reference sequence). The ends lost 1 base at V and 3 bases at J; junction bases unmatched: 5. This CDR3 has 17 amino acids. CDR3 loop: CATSRALAGGNYNEQFF. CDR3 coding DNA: TGTGCCACCAGCAGAGCCCTAGCGGGAGGTAACTACAATGAGCAGTTCTTC.

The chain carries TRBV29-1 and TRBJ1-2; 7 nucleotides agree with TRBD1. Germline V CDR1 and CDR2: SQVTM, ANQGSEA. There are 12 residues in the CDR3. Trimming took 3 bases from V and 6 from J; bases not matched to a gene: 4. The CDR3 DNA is TGCAGCGTTGAGCAGACAGGGAATGGCTACACCTTC. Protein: CSVEQTGNGYTF.

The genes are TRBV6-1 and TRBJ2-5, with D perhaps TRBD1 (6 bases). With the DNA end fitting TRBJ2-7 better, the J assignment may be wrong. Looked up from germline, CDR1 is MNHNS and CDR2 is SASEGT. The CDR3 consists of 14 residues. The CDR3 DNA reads TGTGCCAGCGGGGGCCGGACAGCGACCTACGAGCAGTACTTC. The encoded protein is CASGGRTATYEQYF.

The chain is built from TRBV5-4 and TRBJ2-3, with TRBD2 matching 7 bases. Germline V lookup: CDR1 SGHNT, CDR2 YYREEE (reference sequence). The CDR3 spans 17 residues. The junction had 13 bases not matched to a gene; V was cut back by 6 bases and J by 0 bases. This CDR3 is CASTLFGVGGSTDTQYF. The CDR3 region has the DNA TGTGCCAGCACCCTATTCGGGGTGGGAGGGAGCACAGATACGCAGTATTTT.

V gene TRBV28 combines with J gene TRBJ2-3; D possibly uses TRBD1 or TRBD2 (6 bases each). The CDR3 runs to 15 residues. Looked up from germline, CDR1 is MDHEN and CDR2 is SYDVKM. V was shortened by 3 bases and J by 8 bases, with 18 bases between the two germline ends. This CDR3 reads CASSFRDGGVGTQYF. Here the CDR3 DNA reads TGTGCCAGCAGTTTCCGGGACGGGGGCGTGGGTACGCAGTATTTT.

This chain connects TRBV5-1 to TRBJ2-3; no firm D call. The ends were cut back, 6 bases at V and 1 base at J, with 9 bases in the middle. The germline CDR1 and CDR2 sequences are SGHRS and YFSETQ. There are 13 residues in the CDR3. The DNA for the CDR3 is TGCGCCAGCAAACCTACAGGCACAGATACGCAGTATTTT. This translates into CASKPTGTDTQYF.

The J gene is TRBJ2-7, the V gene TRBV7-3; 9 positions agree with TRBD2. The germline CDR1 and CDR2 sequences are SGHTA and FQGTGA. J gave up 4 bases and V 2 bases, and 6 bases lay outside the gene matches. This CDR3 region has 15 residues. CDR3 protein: CASSLGLALPYEQYF. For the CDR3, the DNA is TGTGCCAGCAGCTTAGGACTAGCGCTACCTTACGAGCAGTACTTC.

The CDR3 region has the DNA TGTGCCAGCAGCAATTTCGCGAGCGGGAGGTTAGATACGCAGTATTTT. Amino acid sequence: CASSNFASGRLDTQYF. V gene TRBV14 combines with J gene TRBJ2-3; TRBD2 matches 9 bases. With V trimmed by 5 bases and J by 5 bases, 11 bases remained unmatched. Germline CDR1 reads SGHDN; CDR2 reads FVKESK. The CDR3 contains 16 residues.

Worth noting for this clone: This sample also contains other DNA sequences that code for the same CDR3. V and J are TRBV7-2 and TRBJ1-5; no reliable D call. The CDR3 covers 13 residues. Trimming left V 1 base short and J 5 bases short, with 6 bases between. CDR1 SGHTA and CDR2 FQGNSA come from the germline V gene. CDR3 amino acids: CASSLVVDQPQHF. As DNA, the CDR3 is TGTGCCAGCAGCTTAGTTGTGGATCAGCCCCAGCATTTT.